This T cell receptor beta chain originates from a study of cytomegalovirus exposure and HLA in healthy donors. Looking at the study overall: An early release of data contained 80 million to 85 million unique TCRs, which came from HLA-typed donors.

The study's findings and limits: Clonal expansion was found to be greater in HLA-associated TCR beta chains than in equally common others in a later analysis. Across donors, sequencing depth was assumed by presence/absence analyses to be roughly uniform.

The PCR contained 60 Vbeta and 13 Jbeta primers. Using immunoSEQ multiplex PCR, the repertoire was profiled, and TCRdb retains in-frame clones only, with some absent. This sample has about 220,000 clones, with approximately 68% found just once. This clone appeared once. As yet, its antigen is unknown. The material sequenced was PBMCs. The sequence came from a woman aged 25-40 years in good health and CMV-seronegative.

In nucleotides, the CDR3 is TGTGCCAGCAGTTACCAGCGGGAGACTTCCTACGAGCAGTACTTC. Its translation: CASSYQRETSYEQYF. V is TRBV27 and J is TRBJ2-7; 8 bases agree with TRBD2. The CDR3 contains 15 residues. Germline CDR1 and CDR2: MNHEY and SMNVEV (reference sequence). After removal of 4 bases from V and 1 base from J, the junction contained 6 bases not matched to a gene.